The 25 T cell receptor beta chains below come from one sample, sequenced in a study of blood T cell repertoires in COVID-19. The protocol was immunoSEQ multiplex PCR, while the TCRdb copy is restricted to in-frame clones and leaves out a portion. Of about 260,000 clones in the sample, about 85% were seen once. What was sequenced was peripheral blood. The receptors were sampled from a human donor in a cohort sampled during active COVID-19.

This chain joins TRBV19 and TRBJ1-1, with D possibly matching TRBD1 (6 bases). From germline, CDR1 is LNHDA and CDR2 SQIVND (reference sequence). This CDR3 comprises 16 residues. Trimming took off 6 bases at V and 0 bases at J, with 17 bases between the two ends. The chain's CDR3 is CASSRDTTGLNTEAFF. The CDR3 DNA sequence: TGTGCCAGTAGCCGAGACACGACAGGCCTGAACACTGAAGCTTTCTTT.

The rearrangement links TRBV5-1 to TRBJ1-5; D is unresolved. Trimming took 2 bases from V and 9 from J, leaving 12 bases between them. The V gene's germline CDR1 is SGHRS and CDR2 YFSETQ. The length of the CDR3 is 13 residues. The CDR3 DNA follows: TGCGCCAGCAGCTTAGACACCTCAGGGCCCCAGCATTTT. Protein product: CASSLDTSGPQHF.

The genes are TRBV15 and TRBJ1-1; D perhaps matches TRBD1 (6 bases). V was cut by 1 base and J by 11 bases, with 17 bases left in between. Germline V gene lookup returns CDR1 LNHNV and CDR2 YYDKDF (reference sequence). The CDR3 is 14 amino acids. In DNA, the CDR3 is TGTGCCACCAGCAGAGGCTCGGAACAGGGTACGGCTTTCTTT. This encodes CATSRGSEQGTAFF.

The CDR3 nucleotides read TGCGCCAGCAGCCGAAATTGGGCCACAAATGAGCAGTTCTTC. This codes for CASSRNWATNEQFF. This chain uses TRBV10-1 with TRBJ2-1; D remains ambiguous. The CDR3 has 14 amino acids. Trimming pared 6 bases from V and 7 bases from J, leaving 16 bases between. Germline assignment: CDR1 WNHNN and CDR2 SYGVQD (reference sequence).

The V gene is TRBV6-5, the J gene TRBJ1-1; TRBD1 agrees at 7 bases. The CDR3 sequence is 13 residues long. CDR1 and CDR2 (germline): MNHEY, SVGAGI. J was trimmed by 6 bases and V by 6 bases; bases with no gene match: 7. CDR3 sequence: CASRQGIDPEAFF. CDR3 nucleotides: TGTGCCAGCAGACAGGGGATAGATCCTGAAGCTTTCTTT.

The chain joins TRBV18 to TRBJ1-1; maybe TRBD1 (6 bases). Trimming stripped 11 bases from V and 0 bases from J, with 13 bases between. This CDR3 contains 13 residues. Germline loops: CDR1 KGHSH, CDR2 LQKENI. In nucleotides, the CDR3 is TGTGCCGGGAAGACAGGACTGAACACTGAAGCTTTCTTT. Amino acids: CAGKTGLNTEAFF.

The rearrangement joins TRBV6-6 to TRBJ2-3; D ambiguous. V shed 6 bases and J shed 0 bases, with 16 bases lying between them. This CDR3 has 16 residues. Germline V lookup: CDR1 MNHNY, CDR2 SVGAGI (reference sequence). Here the CDR3 DNA reads TGTGCCAGCAGGCTCCCTCTAACTTCTAGCACAGATACGCAGTATTTT. Encoded protein: CASRLPLTSSTDTQYF.

The genes are TRBV7-2 and TRBJ1-3, with 7 bases that match TRBD1. From germline, CDR1 is SGHTA and CDR2 FQGNSA. This CDR3 is 13 amino acids long. The ends lost 4 bases at V and 10 bases at J; junction bases unmatched: 7. CDR3 nucleotides: TGTGCCAGCAGCTCCGGACAGGCGGGGACCATATATTTT. Its translation: CASSSGQAGTIYF.

This rearrangement joins TRBV11-3 to TRBJ2-5; D possibly corresponds to TRBD2 (5 bases). The CDR3 runs to 13 residues. V gave up 3 bases and J gave up 14 bases, with 19 bases separating them. In germline, CDR1 is SGHNT, CDR2 YENEEA. The CDR3 region has the DNA TGTGCCAGCAGCTTGGAACCCCTAGCTCAGCCCTACTTC. Amino acids: CASSLEPLAQPYF.

CDR3 in amino acids: CASRQGTNTDTQYF. For the CDR3, the DNA is TGTGCCAGCCGACAGGGAACTAACACAGATACGCAGTATTTT. J is TRBJ2-3 and V is TRBV7-2, with TRBD1 matching over 7 bases. Germline lookup yields CDR1 SGHTA and CDR2 FQGNSA. V gave up 8 bases and J gave up 2 bases; unmatched junction bases: 7. This CDR3 has 14 residues.

J is TRBJ2-7 and V is TRBV5-1; no definite D call. Deletions cut 2 bases from V and 3 bases from J, with 15 bases between. This CDR3 has 15 residues. Germline CDR1 SGHRS, CDR2 YFSETQ. The CDR3, as DNA: TGCGCCAGCAGCTTAGCCGCAGGCATAAGCTACGAGCAGTACTTC. It translates to CASSLAAGISYEQYF.

This rearrangement joins TRBV18 to TRBJ2-7; 7 bases agree with TRBD1. The junction had 4 bases not matched to a gene; V was cut back by 2 bases and J by 0 bases. The CDR3 is made up of 15 amino acids. Germline values: CDR1 KGHSH, CDR2 LQKENI. The CDR3 region has the DNA TGTGCCAGCTCACCAGGAGGACAGGCCTCCTACGAGCAGTACTTC. It encodes CASSPGGQASYEQYF.

The chain recombines TRBV2 with TRBJ1-1, with TRBD1 as a possible D gene (5 bases). The V gene lost 3 bases and the J gene lost 4 bases, with 9 bases spanning the gap. Germline V gene sequence: CDR1 SNHLY, CDR2 FYNNEI. The CDR3 extends over 13 amino acids. CDR3 residues: CASSDLGPTEAFF. CDR3 bases: TGTGCCAGCAGTGACCTGGGGCCCACTGAAGCTTTCTTT.

This clone has just one count. The chain joins TRBV7-2 to TRBJ2-7; 8 nucleotides align to TRBD1. V was pared by 5 bases and J by 3 bases, with 9 bases of the junction left unmatched. Germline CDR1 SGHTA, CDR2 FQGNSA. The CDR3 is 15 residues long. CDR3 protein: CASSLDRDRRYEQYF. For the CDR3, the DNA is TGTGCCAGCAGCCTAGACCGGGACAGGCGCTACGAGCAGTACTTC.

The chain has TRBV6-5 and TRBJ2-1; perhaps TRBD2 as D (5 bases). V was pared by 4 bases and J by 4 bases, with 14 bases between. The CDR3 is 15 residues long. Germline CDR1 is MNHEY and CDR2 is SVGAGI. The CDR3 loop is CASSLGGPTYNEQFF. In DNA, the CDR3 is TGTGCCAGCAGTTTAGGAGGACCGACGTACAATGAGCAGTTCTTC.

V and J are TRBV4-1 and TRBJ2-1; 7 bases match TRBD1. Germline loops: CDR1 MGHRA, CDR2 YSYEKL. V shed 1 base and J 5 bases; nucleotides not matched to a gene: 8. The CDR3 consists of 16 residues. The CDR3 sequence is CASSQGGGLLDNEQFF. In DNA form, the CDR3 reads TGCGCCAGCAGCCAAGGAGGGGGCTTGCTTGACAATGAGCAGTTCTTC.

The chain joins TRBV20-1 to TRBJ2-1, with a weak D call TRBD2 (5 bases). Deletions cut 6 bases from V and 5 bases from J, with 14 bases between. The CDR3 runs to 13 residues. The germline gives CDR1 DFQATT, CDR2 SNEGSKA (reference sequence). For the CDR3, the DNA is TGCAGTGCCAGTGGTAGCGAGAACAATGAGCAGTTCTTC. Protein sequence: CSASGSENNEQFF.

This sequence joins TRBV7-9 and TRBJ2-7; 10 nucleotides match TRBD1. The CDR3 loop spans 10 amino acids. Germline V CDR1 and CDR2: SEHNR, FQNEAQ (reference sequence). With V trimmed by 5 bases and J by 12 bases, 1 base remained unmatched. CDR3 sequence (DNA): TGTGCCAGCAGCGACAGGGGGCTGTACTTC. Translating it yields CASSDRGLYF.

The chain couples TRBV28 to TRBJ2-5, with 7 bases identical to TRBD2. Per germline, CDR1 MDHEN and CDR2 SYDVKM. V gave up 6 bases and J gave up 1 base; unmatched junction bases: 8. The CDR3 totals 15 residues. CDR3: CASRMGGTTQETQYF. The CDR3, as DNA: TGTGCCAGCAGAATGGGGGGGACTACCCAAGAGACCCAGTACTTC. Full variable domain (rest looked up from reference TRBV28 and TRBJ2-5): DVKVTQSSRYLVKRTGEKVFLECVQDMDHENMFWYRQDPGLGLRLIYFSYDVKMKEKGDIPEGYSVSREKKERFSLILESASTNQTSMYLCASRMGGTTQETQYFGPGTRLLVL.

The gene calls are TRBV2 and TRBJ1-1; D perhaps matches TRBD1 (6 bases). V lost 7 bases to trimming and J lost 3 bases, with 15 bases between them. This CDR3 comprises 14 residues. Germline assignment: CDR1 SNHLY and CDR2 FYNNEI. Here the CDR3 DNA reads TGTGCCAGCAAGGCTATAGGGGGTGACACTGAAGCTTTCTTT. Translated, it gives CASKAIGGDTEAFF.

The J gene is TRBJ2-7, the V gene TRBV6-2 or TRBV6-3, with D unresolved. Germline assignment: CDR1 MNHEY and CDR2 SVGEGT. The ends were cut back, 4 bases at V and 0 bases at J, with 13 bases in the middle. The CDR3 has 15 residues. The CDR3 sequence: CASSSTGGSSYEQYF. In DNA, the CDR3 is TGTGCCAGCAGTTCCACCGGCGGCAGCTCCTACGAGCAGTACTTC.

This chain joins TRBV12-3 or TRBV12-4 and TRBJ2-1, with D unclear. Trimming shortened V by 2 bases and J by 5 bases, and 7 bases separated the two germline ends. The CDR3 is made up of 13 amino acids. CDR3 amino acids: CASSLSSHNEQFF. CDR3 DNA: TGTGCCAGCAGTTTATCGTCTCACAATGAGCAGTTCTTC.

This chain connects TRBV27 to TRBJ1-2; 7 bases map to TRBD1. This CDR3 contains 14 residues. The trim removed 5 bases at V and 7 bases at J, leaving 10 bases unmatched. Germline V gives CDR1 MNHEY, CDR2 SMNVEV (reference sequence). CDR3 nucleotides: TGTGCCAGCAGTCGCTATGAGACAGGGTTTGGCTACACCTTC. As protein: CASSRYETGFGYTF.

The chain couples TRBV5-6 to TRBJ1-2, with TRBD1 identical over 10 bases. Losses at the gene ends were 5 bases for V and 5 bases for J; bases not matched to a gene: 6. Germline-derived CDR1 and CDR2 are SGHDT and YYEEEE. This CDR3 is 14 amino acids long. The DNA of the CDR3 is TGTGCCAGCAGGGGGACAGGGGTTTCGTATGGCTACACCTTC. It encodes CASRGTGVSYGYTF.

The CDR3 DNA follows: TGTGCCAGTAGTATTCAAGCGGGCGCAAAAAACATTCAGTACTTC. Translation: CASSIQAGAKNIQYF. V is TRBV19 and J is TRBJ2-4, with D possibly matching TRBD2 (6 bases). The V and J ends lost 3 bases and 4 bases respectively, with 13 bases between them. Germline loops: CDR1 LNHDA, CDR2 SQIVND (reference sequence). This CDR3 is built from 15 residues.